These 18 T cell receptor beta chains came from one sample sequenced in a study of T cell responses to AZD1222 COVID-19 vaccine. Assay used: immunoSEQ multiplex PCR; TCRdb lists only in-frame clones, some missing. Found here are roughly 110,000 clones, about 89% of them singletons; the top ten hold roughly 6.2%. Sequences were derived from peripheral blood, sampled 28 days after the second AZD1222 dose. Every receptor here comes from an adult who received the AZD1222 COVID-19 vaccine.

This chain uses TRBV11-2 with TRBJ1-6; a weak D match, TRBD1 (6 bases). V shed 5 bases and J shed 4 bases, with 15 bases lying between them. The CDR3 sequence is 16 residues long. In germline, CDR1 is SGHAT, CDR2 FQNNGV. The CDR3 nucleotides are TGTGCCAGCAGCCTTTTCTGGGACACATATAATTCACCCCTCCACTTT. Encoded protein: CASSLFWDTYNSPLHF.

This chain joins TRBV9 and TRBJ2-4; TRBD2 is a possible D gene (6 bases). Trimming took off 3 bases at V and 8 bases at J, with 9 bases between the two ends. The CDR3 spans 12 residues. The germline gives CDR1 SGDLS, CDR2 YYNGEE. The CDR3 protein is CASSGRDYIQYF. The CDR3 DNA follows: TGTGCCAGCAGCGGGAGGGATTACATTCAGTACTTC.

Notes on this clone: Other DNA sequences in this sample translate to the same CDR3. The chain recombines TRBV13 with TRBJ1-4; 10 nucleotides line up with TRBD1. CDR3 length: 15 residues. Germline CDR1 and CDR2: PRHDT and FYEKMQ (reference sequence). Unmatched junction bases numbered 7, after V lost 4 bases and J lost 8 bases. The chain's CDR3 is CASSSSGTGVEKLFF. The CDR3 DNA reads as TGTGCCAGCAGCTCCTCCGGGACAGGGGTAGAAAAACTGTTTTTT.

The chain carries TRBV2 and TRBJ2-7; D tentatively reads TRBD1 or TRBD2 (6 bases each). Per the germline V gene, CDR1 is SNHLY and CDR2 is FYNNEI. Trimming stripped 0 bases from V and 3 bases from J, with 12 bases between. This CDR3 has 15 amino acids. CDR3 in amino acids: CASSEATGTLYEQYF. DNA for the CDR3: TGTGCCAGCAGTGAAGCCACAGGGACTCTCTACGAGCAGTACTTC.

The genes are TRBV7-9 and TRBJ2-5; no reliable D call. This CDR3 region has 15 residues. Per germline, CDR1 SEHNR and CDR2 FQNEAQ (reference sequence). Between the trimmed V and J ends, which lost 4 bases and 0 bases, there was a span of 12 bases. The CDR3: CASSSLNEYQETQYF. The CDR3 DNA reads as TGTGCCAGCAGCTCATTAAATGAGTACCAAGAGACCCAGTACTTC.

This clone was picked up one time. The chain couples TRBV6-5 to TRBJ1-3; D gene uncertain. V lost 4 bases and J 0 bases, leaving 7 bases between the germline ends. Germline V gene sequence: CDR1 MNHEY, CDR2 SVGAGI. CDR3 length: 14 amino acids. This CDR3 is CASSFDISGNTIYF. CDR3 DNA sequence: TGTGCCAGCAGTTTCGACATCTCTGGAAACACCATATATTTT.

This chain links TRBV30 with TRBJ1-2, with TRBD1 matching 7 bases. Germline V gene data show CDR1 as GTSNPN and CDR2 as SVGIG (reference sequence). This CDR3 has 15 residues. V lost 3 bases, J lost 2 bases, and 9 bases stayed unmatched. In DNA form, the CDR3 reads TGTGCCTGGAGGGGGGGAGGGACAGCGAACTATGGCTACACCTTC. This encodes CAWRGGGTANYGYTF.

The chain uses TRBV13 and TRBJ1-4, with no clear D. CDR1 PRHDT and CDR2 FYEKMQ come from the germline V gene (reference sequence). V dropped 3 bases and J dropped 5 bases, with 10 bases sitting between them. The length of the CDR3 is 14 residues. CDR3 bases: TGTGCCAGCAGCTTCCAGGACTACAATGAAAAACTGTTTTTT. Its protein is CASSFQDYNEKLFF.

The chain is built from TRBV5-1 and TRBJ1-6; the D is unclear. Per germline, CDR1 SGHRS and CDR2 YFSETQ. The CDR3 spans 16 residues. Trimming stripped 4 bases from V and 0 bases from J, with 11 bases between. The CDR3 nucleotides read TGCGCCAGCAGCCAGTGGGTGGACTCCTATAATTCACCCCTCCACTTT. Residues: CASSQWVDSYNSPLHF.

This clone was seen a single time. The chain carries TRBV18 and TRBJ2-5; TRBD1 or TRBD2 may be the D gene (5 bases each). CDR1 and CDR2 from the germline V gene are KGHSH and LQKENI. The length of the CDR3 is 15 residues. Trimming cost V 3 bases and J 8 bases, with 19 bases left between them. CDR3 loop: CASSPGVGASETQYF. CDR3 DNA: TGTGCCAGCTCACCGGGGGTAGGAGCCTCTGAAACCCAGTACTTC.

The rearrangement uses TRBV3-1 (or the pseudogene TRBV3-2) and TRBJ2-7; 10 positions match TRBD2. The CDR3 covers 15 residues. CDR1 LGHDT and CDR2 YNNKEL come from the germline V gene (reference sequence). Germline trimming cut 1 base from V and 6 bases from J; bases unmatched to any gene: 6. CDR3 sequence: CASSQAPTSGAEQYF. Written as DNA, the CDR3 is TGTGCCAGCAGCCAAGCGCCCACTAGCGGGGCCGAGCAGTACTTC.

The DNA of the CDR3 is TGTGCCAGCAGTTCGAGCGGGAGGGCCCGGGAGACCCAGTACTTC. Translated, it gives CASSSSGRARETQYF. This chain connects TRBV6-5 to TRBJ2-5; 10 bases match TRBD2. Germline CDR1 MNHEY, CDR2 SVGAGI. Losses at the gene ends were 4 bases for V and 5 bases for J; bases not matched to a gene: 7. This CDR3 has 15 amino acids.

This clone was picked up one time. The chain carries TRBV5-6 and TRBJ2-7; D is possibly TRBD2 (6 bases). Trimming removed 4 bases at V and 2 bases at J, with 13 bases between. This CDR3 region has 14 residues. CDR1 is SGHDT and CDR2 is YYEEEE in the germline V gene. CDR3 amino acids: CASSGGTVPYEQYF. Here the CDR3 DNA reads TGTGCCAGCAGCGGGGGGACGGTGCCCTACGAGCAGTACTTC.

The V call is TRBV5-4, the J call TRBJ2-7, with TRBD1 as a possible D gene (5 bases). Germline V gene sequence: CDR1 SGHNT, CDR2 YYREEE (reference sequence). V was trimmed by 2 bases and J by 3 bases, leaving 12 bases between them. The CDR3 consists of 14 residues. In nucleotides, the CDR3 is TGTGCCAGCAGCTTCCTAGGGGAAGGCTACGAGCAGTACTTC. Translating gives CASSFLGEGYEQYF.

The chain carries TRBV12-3 or TRBV12-4 and TRBJ2-7; D may be TRBD1 or TRBD2 (5 bases each). The CDR3 covers 13 residues. Trimming left V 3 bases short and J 2 bases short, with 8 bases between. CDR3 sequence (DNA): TGTGCCAGCAGTTTTGGGGACCCCTACGAGCAGTACTTC. Translation gives CASSFGDPYEQYF.

The chain recombines TRBV5-1 with TRBJ1-1, with a possible D match to TRBD1 (6 bases). This CDR3 is 14 amino acids long. Germline assignment: CDR1 SGHRS and CDR2 YFSETQ. Trimming removed 2 bases from V and 4 bases from J, with 12 bases in between. Here the CDR3 reads CASSLQGMGTEAFF. The CDR3 DNA reads TGCGCCAGCAGCTTACAGGGTATGGGCACTGAAGCTTTCTTT.

The V call is TRBV6-1, the J call TRBJ1-5; D might be TRBD1 (5 bases). This CDR3 region has 14 residues. Trimming took off 3 bases at V and 3 bases at J, with 9 bases between the two ends. Per germline, CDR1 MNHNS and CDR2 SASEGT. The CDR3 loop is CASSEGLLNQPQHF. In DNA form, the CDR3 reads TGTGCCAGCAGTGAGGGACTCCTCAATCAGCCCCAGCATTTT.

The chain joins TRBV7-9 to TRBJ1-1; 8 nucleotides line up with TRBD1. V shed 5 bases, J shed 5 bases, and the junction held 7 bases outside the gene matches. This CDR3 region has 14 residues. CDR1 and CDR2 from the germline V gene are SEHNR and FQNEAQ (reference sequence). The CDR3 spells CASSRIQGGTEAFF. The CDR3 DNA reads TGTGCCAGCAGCAGAATACAGGGGGGGACTGAAGCTTTCTTT.